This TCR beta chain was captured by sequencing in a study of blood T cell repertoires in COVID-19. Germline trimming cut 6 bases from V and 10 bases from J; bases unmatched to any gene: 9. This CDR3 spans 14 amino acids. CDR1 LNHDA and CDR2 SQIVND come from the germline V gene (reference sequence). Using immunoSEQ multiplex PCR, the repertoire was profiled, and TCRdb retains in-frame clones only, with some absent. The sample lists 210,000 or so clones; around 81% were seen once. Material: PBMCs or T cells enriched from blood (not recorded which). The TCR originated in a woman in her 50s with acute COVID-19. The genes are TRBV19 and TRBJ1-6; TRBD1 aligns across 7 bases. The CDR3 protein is CASSLTGVGSPLHF. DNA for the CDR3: TGTGCCAGTAGCTTAACAGGGGTCGGATCACCCCTCCACTTT. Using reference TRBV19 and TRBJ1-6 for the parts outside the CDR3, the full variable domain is DGGITQSPKYLFRKEGQNVTLSCEQNLNHDAMYWYRQDPGQGLRLIYYSQIVNDFQKGDIAEGYSVSREKKESFPLTVTSAQKNPTAFYLCASSLTGVGSPLHFGNGTRLTVT.